This T cell receptor beta chain was found in a study of lymphopenia after photon versus proton radiotherapy. Study-wide findings and caveats: Proton therapy kept repertoires fairly stable, unlike photons, which gained effector/memory cells.

TCRdb's table, derived via immunoSEQ multiplex PCR, lists solely in-frame clones and lacks some. The sample lists 150,000 or so clones; 75% to 90% were seen once. As concerns this clone: The antigen is unknown.

Per the germline V gene, CDR1 is MDHEN and CDR2 is SYDVKM. The CDR3 covers 15 residues. V shed 5 bases and J 6 bases; nucleotides not matched to a gene: 6. This sequence joins TRBV28 and TRBJ1-4; 10 bases align to TRBD1. The sequence came from a man aged 45-65 years with gastric cancer. Here the sequenced sample was peripheral blood, taken from a patient treated with photon-based radiotherapy. CDR3 sequence (DNA): TGTGCCAGCAGTCTGAGACAGGGGGCGGATGAAAAACTGTTTTTT. Translation: CASSLRQGADEKLFF.